The rows below give T cell receptor beta chains drawn from one sample of a study of blood T cells in healthy people across ages. One entry per CDR3 protein, called by TCRdb with MiXCR from the 5' RACE reads. Of some 1.8 million distinct CDR3 sequences listed, roughly two fifths are singletons. Input material: blood. The receptors here all came from a human donor in good health. CDR3s include the opening cysteine and the closing phenylalanine or tryptophan. D genes are given only for firm matches. Rows may omit the clone size; those that give it use once, few, many or a size class.

j_call clone_size v_call d_call cdr3_aa cdr3_nt
TRBJ2-1 . TRBV7-3 TRBD2 CASGRSGGLSGDEQFF TGTGCCAGCGGCCGAAGCGGGGGACTATCTGGGGATGAGCAGTTCTTC
TRBJ1-2 . TRBV29-1 . CSVRAGAYGYTF TGCAGCGTACGGGCCGGAGCCTATGGCTACACCTTC
TRBJ2-4 . TRBV9 . CASSVGSSNMQYF TGTGCCAGCAGCGTAGGGTCTTCAAACATGCAGTACTTC
TRBJ2-3 few TRBV7-2 TRBD1 CASSLDRVVADTQYF TGTGCCAGCAGCCTTGACAGGGTGGTCGCAGATACGCAGTATTTT
TRBJ1-2 few TRBV12-3/TRBV12-4 . CASSWTVPDPRGYTF TGTGCCAGCAGTTGGACAGTGCCCGACCCTAGGGGCTACACCTTC
TRBJ2-5 few TRBV20-1 . CSAGTEETQYF TGCAGTGCCGGGACCGAAGAGACCCAGTACTTC
TRBJ2-5 . TRBV20-1 . CSARPESWGTQYF TGCAGTGCTAGACCCGAGAGTTGGGGGACCCAGTACTTC
TRBJ2-2 . TRBV4-3 . CASSQDSVHGELFF TGCGCCAGCAGCCAAGATAGCGTACACGGGGAGCTGTTTTTT
TRBJ1-6 . TRBV20-1 . CSAKLGARSSPLHF TGCAGTGCTAAACTGGGGGCGAGAAGTTCACCCCTCCACTTT
TRBJ2-6 few TRBV5-1 . CASSREFSSGANVLTF TGCGCCAGCAGCAGGGAGTTCTCCTCTGGGGCCAACGTCCTGACTTTC
TRBJ2-7 . TRBV12-3/TRBV12-4 . CAGSLVAGEQYF TGTGCCGGCAGTTTAGTGGCGGGCGAGCAGTACTTC
TRBJ1-1 . TRBV6-5 . CASSTILGPEAFF TGTGCCAGCAGTACCATATTGGGGCCTGAAGCTTTCTTT
TRBJ2-1 few TRBV7-7 . CASSSQYHNEQFF TGTGCCAGCAGCTCACAGTACCACAATGAGCAGTTCTTC
TRBJ2-1 few TRBV5-1 TRBD2 CASSTRWTSGVDNEQFF TGCGCCAGCAGCACCCGCTGGACTAGCGGGGTCGACAATGAGCAGTTCTTC
TRBJ2-1 few TRBV12-3/TRBV12-4 . CASRIVGNEQFF TGTGCCAGCAGAATAGTGGGAAATGAGCAGTTCTTC